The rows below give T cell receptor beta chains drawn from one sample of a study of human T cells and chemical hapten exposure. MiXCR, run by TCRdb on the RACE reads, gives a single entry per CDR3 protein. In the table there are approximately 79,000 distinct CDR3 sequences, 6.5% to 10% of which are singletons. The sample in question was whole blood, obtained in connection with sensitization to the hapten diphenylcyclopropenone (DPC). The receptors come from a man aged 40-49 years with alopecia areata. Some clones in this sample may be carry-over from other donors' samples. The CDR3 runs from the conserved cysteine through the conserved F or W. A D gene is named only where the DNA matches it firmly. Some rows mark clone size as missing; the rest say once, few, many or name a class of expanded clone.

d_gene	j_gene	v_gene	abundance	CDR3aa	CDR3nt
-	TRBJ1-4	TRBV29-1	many	CSVMTVYNEKLFF	TGCAGCGTGATGACAGTATATAATGAAAAACTGTTTTTT
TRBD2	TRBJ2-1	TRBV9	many	CASSLRTSGGLSSYNEQFF	TGTGCCAGCAGCTTGCGGACTAGCGGGGGATTAAGCTCCTACAATGAGCAGTTCTTC
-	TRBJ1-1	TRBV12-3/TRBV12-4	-	CASSLKVGTEAFF	TGTGCCAGCAGTTTAAAAGTGGGGACTGAAGCTTTCTTT
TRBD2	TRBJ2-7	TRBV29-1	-	CSVKAGVSYEQYF	TGCAGCGTAAAAGCGGGGGTGTCCTACGAGCAGTACTTC
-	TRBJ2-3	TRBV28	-	CASSLGQGVRTDTQYF	TGTGCCAGCAGTTTAGGCCAGGGAGTTAGAACAGATACGCAGTATTTT
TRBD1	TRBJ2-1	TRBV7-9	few	CASSSRTGGRENEQFF	TGTGCCAGCAGCTCCCGGACAGGGGGCAGGGAAAATGAGCAGTTCTTC
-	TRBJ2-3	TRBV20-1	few	CSAVDTNTDTQYF	TGCAGTGCCGTGGATACCAACACAGATACGCAGTATTTT
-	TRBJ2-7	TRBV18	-	CASSPEIHSPNYEQYF	TGTGCCAGCTCCCCGGAGATCCATTCGCCGAACTACGAGCAGTACTTC
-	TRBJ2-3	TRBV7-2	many	CASSLGGRNRERFADTQYF	TGTGCCAGCAGCTTAGGGGGAAGGAATCGGGAGAGATTTGCAGATACGCAGTATTTT
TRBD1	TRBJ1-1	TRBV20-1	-	CSARVRTGRNTEAFF	TGCAGTGCTAGGGTCAGGACAGGGAGGAACACTGAAGCTTTCTTT
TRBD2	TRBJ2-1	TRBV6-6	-	CASSLGLANLLYGEQFF	TGTGCCAGCAGCTTAGGACTAGCGAACCTTTTGTACGGTGAGCAGTTCTTC
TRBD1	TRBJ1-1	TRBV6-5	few	CASSLETGTVNTEAFF	TGTGCCAGCAGTTTGGAGACCGGGACAGTGAACACTGAAGCTTTCTTT
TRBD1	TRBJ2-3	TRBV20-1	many	CSAPGQGEGTDTQYF	TGCAGTGCGCCGGGACAGGGCGAGGGCACAGATACGCAGTATTTT
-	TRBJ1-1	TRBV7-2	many	CASSFWKAEAFF	TGTGCCAGCAGCTTCTGGAAGGCTGAAGCTTTCTTT
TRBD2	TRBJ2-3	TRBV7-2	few	CASSLAGGDTQYF	TGTGCCAGCAGCTTAGCCGGGGGGGATACGCAGTATTTT
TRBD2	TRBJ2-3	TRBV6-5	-	CASSYFPSGAGADTKYF	TGTGCCAGCAGTTACTTCCCTAGCGGAGCCGGGGCAGATACGAAGTATTTT
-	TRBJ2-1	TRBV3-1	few	CASSDQGWSYNEQFF	TGTGCCAGCAGCGATCAGGGGTGGTCCTACAATGAGCAGTTCTTC
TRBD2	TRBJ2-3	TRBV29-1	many	CSDSGSTDTQYF	TGCAGCGATAGCGGGAGCACAGATACGCAGTATTTT
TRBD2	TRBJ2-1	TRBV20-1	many	CSANPVASGSFEQFF	TGCAGTGCGAACCCCGTGGCTAGCGGGAGTTTTGAGCAGTTCTTC
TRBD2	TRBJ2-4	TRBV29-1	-	CSVDAREGHVIQYF	TGCAGCGTTGACGCGCGGGAGGGCCATGTCATTCAGTACTTC
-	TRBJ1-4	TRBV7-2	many	CASSPSMDGKLFF	TGTGCCAGCAGCCCGTCGATGGACGGAAAACTGTTTTTT
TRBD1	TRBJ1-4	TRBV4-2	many	CASSQEPGQSNEKLFF	TGTGCCAGCAGCCAAGAACCGGGACAGTCTAATGAAAAACTGTTTTTT
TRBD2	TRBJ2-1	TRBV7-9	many	CASSRDYYNEQFF	TGTGCCAGCAGCCGGGACTATTACAATGAGCAGTTCTTC
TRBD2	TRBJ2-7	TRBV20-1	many	CSARGRGSPYEQYF	TGCAGTGCTAGAGGACGCGGGAGCCCCTACGAGCAGTACTTC
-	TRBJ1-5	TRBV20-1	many	CSASSSYSNQPQHF	TGCAGTGCTAGCAGCAGTTATAGCAATCAGCCCCAGCATTTT
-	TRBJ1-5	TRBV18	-	CASSPPSLSRQHF	TGTGCCAGCTCACCACCGAGCTTAAGCCGCCAGCATTTT
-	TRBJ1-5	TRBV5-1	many	CASSLAGGDQPQHF	TGCGCCAGCAGCTTGGCAGGTGGGGACCAGCCCCAGCATTTT